These 16 T cell receptor beta chains were sequenced from one sample in a study of T cells in localized non-small cell lung cancer. The data were produced by immunoSEQ multiplex PCR, yet TCRdb's version contains in-frame clones alone and is incomplete. The sample holds 15,000 to 25,000 clones, under 95% seen once. Sequences were derived from peripheral blood, sampled before any cancer treatment. The receptors stem from an older male donor with stage I squamous cell lung carcinoma.

The V call is TRBV11-3, the J call TRBJ1-1; D is unresolved. The V end lost 0 bases, the J end lost 2 bases, and 7 bases lay between the germline ends. Germline CDR1 SGHNT, CDR2 YENEEA. The CDR3 has 14 residues. In nucleotides, the CDR3 is TGTGCCAGCAGCTTAGACAGGTATAACACTGAAGCTTTCTTT. Translated, it gives CASSLDRYNTEAFF.

This clone was recorded a few times. The V call is TRBV19, the J call TRBJ2-7, with TRBD2 identical over 14 bases. The CDR3 extends over 17 amino acids. V trimming: 6 bases; J trimming: 4 bases; junction bases outside the gene matches: 11. Germline V gene sequence: CDR1 LNHDA, CDR2 SQIVND (reference sequence). This CDR3 is CASSTGLAGGESYEQYF. The DNA for the CDR3 is TGTGCCAGTAGCACCGGACTAGCGGGAGGCGAGTCGTACGAGCAGTACTTC.

The chain employs TRBV5-6 and TRBJ1-1, with D perhaps TRBD1 (5 bases). V lost 0 bases and J 3 bases, leaving 9 bases between the germline ends. Germline CDR1 is SGHDT and CDR2 is YYEEEE. This CDR3 comprises 14 residues. The CDR3 here is CASSLVRDDTEAFF. CDR3 nucleotides: TGTGCCAGCAGCTTGGTCAGGGATGACACTGAAGCTTTCTTT.

CDR3 in amino acids: CASSQDGTSGIETQYF. CDR3 DNA: TGCGCCAGCAGCCAAGACGGGACTAGCGGGATTGAGACCCAGTACTTC. This chain connects TRBV4-3 to TRBJ2-5, with 13 bases lining up with TRBD2. Trimming at V came to 0 bases and at J to 5 bases, leaving 3 bases not matched to a gene. CDR1 LGHNA and CDR2 YSLEER come from the germline V gene. The CDR3 sequence is 16 residues long.

The chain is built from TRBV30 and TRBJ2-2; D may be TRBD1 (6 bases). V shed 0 bases and J shed 0 bases, with 8 bases lying between them. This CDR3 is built from 15 residues. Per germline, CDR1 GTSNPN and CDR2 SVGIG (reference sequence). The CDR3 region has the DNA TGTGCCTGGAGTGTTGCAGGGGCGAACACCGGGGAGCTGTTTTTT. Its protein is CAWSVAGANTGELFF.

The chain employs TRBV5-1 and TRBJ1-2, with D perhaps TRBD1 (5 bases). Trimming cost V 0 bases and J 8 bases, with 11 bases left between them. Germline V gene data show CDR1 as SGHRS and CDR2 as YFSETQ. The CDR3 has 13 amino acids. CDR3 in DNA: TGCGCCAGCAGCTTGGAGCAGGGTCACGGCTACACCTTC. It is translated as CASSLEQGHGYTF.

CDR3 amino acids: CASSDPGQSSSYEQYF. The CDR3 DNA is TGCGCCAGCAGTGACCCCGGACAGTCCAGCTCCTACGAGCAGTACTTC. The J gene is TRBJ2-7, the V gene TRBV10-2, with a weak D call TRBD1 (6 bases). The CDR3 has 16 residues. The V end lost 3 bases, the J end lost 0 bases, and 15 bases lay between the germline ends. CDR1 and CDR2 (germline): WSHSY, SAAADI.

This chain joins TRBV6-5 and TRBJ1-4, with TRBD1 identical over 10 bases. CDR3 length: 15 residues. The V gene end was trimmed by 0 bases and the J gene end by 6 bases; junction bases not matched to a gene: 1. Germline V CDR1 and CDR2: MNHEY, SVGAGI. The CDR3 spells CASSYSGTGDEKLFF. The CDR3 nucleotides read TGTGCCAGCAGTTACTCGGGGACAGGGGATGAAAAACTGTTTTTT.

This chain uses TRBV6-1 with TRBJ1-1, with TRBD1 identical over 11 bases. The CDR3 has 17 residues. CDR1 MNHNS and CDR2 SASEGT come from the germline V gene. Unmatched junction bases numbered 10, after V lost 4 bases and J lost 3 bases. The DNA of the CDR3 is TGTGCCAGCAGTGGCCGGGACAGGGGGATCGCGGACACTGAAGCTTTCTTT. This encodes CASSGRDRGIADTEAFF.

This clone was picked up a small number of times. The V call is TRBV29-1, the J call TRBJ2-5, with a possible D match to TRBD1 (5 bases). V was shortened by 0 bases and J by 7 bases, with 12 bases between the two germline ends. CDR3 length: 13 amino acids. The V gene's germline CDR1 is SQVTM and CDR2 ANQGSEA. CDR3 in DNA: TGCAGCGTTGAAGATCCAGGGCAACGGACCCAGTACTTC. Its translation: CSVEDPGQRTQYF.

The sample holds one count of this clone. The rearrangement joins TRBV11-3 to TRBJ1-1; D call uncertain. The CDR3 has 13 amino acids. The ends were cut back, 2 bases at V and 3 bases at J, with 7 bases in the middle. Per germline, CDR1 SGHNT and CDR2 YENEEA. The DNA of the CDR3 is TGTGCCAGCAGCTTAACGGCGGACACTGAAGCTTTCTTT. Translated, it gives CASSLTADTEAFF.

J is TRBJ2-2 and V is TRBV10-1; no firm D call. Trimming shortened V by 3 bases and J by 1 base, and 9 bases separated the two germline ends. This CDR3 contains 15 residues. Germline CDR1 is WNHNN and CDR2 is SYGVQD (reference sequence). CDR3 nucleotide sequence: TGCGCCAGCAGTGACTTATCCCGGAACACCGGGGAGCTGTTTTTT. It translates to CASSDLSRNTGELFF.

This chain links TRBV10-1 with TRBJ1-1, with D possibly TRBD1 on 6 matching bases. CDR1 is WNHNN, CDR2 SYGVQD, per germline (reference sequence). CDR3 length: 13 residues. Deletions cut 6 bases from V and 5 bases from J, with 13 bases between. This chain's CDR3 is CASSINRETEAFF. CDR3 nucleotides: TGCGCCAGCAGCATCAACAGGGAGACTGAAGCTTTCTTT.

This clone was counted only a few times. The rearrangement uses TRBV2 and TRBJ1-6; weak D call: TRBD1 (6 bases). The CDR3 totals 16 residues. Trimming pared 0 bases from V and 5 bases from J, leaving 11 bases between. Germline V gives CDR1 SNHLY, CDR2 FYNNEI. Written as DNA, the CDR3 is TGTGCCAGCAGTGAAGCCGGGACAAAGAATAATTCACCCCTCCACTTT. Residues: CASSEAGTKNNSPLHF.

The gene calls are TRBV28 and TRBJ2-7; unclear D gene. The CDR3 runs 10 residues. V gave up 6 bases and J gave up 4 bases, with 4 bases separating them. From germline, CDR1 is MDHEN and CDR2 SYDVKM. The CDR3 bases are TGTGCCAGCAGCCAATACGAGCAGTACTTC. The encoded protein is CASSQYEQYF. The complete variable domain, with remaining parts taken from reference TRBV28 and TRBJ2-7, reads DVKVTQSSRYLVKRTGEKVFLECVQDMDHENMFWYRQDPGLGLRLIYFSYDVKMKEKGDIPEGYSVSREKKERFSLILESASTNQTSMYLCASSQYEQYFGPGTRLTVT.

V usage is TRBV28 and J usage is TRBJ1-2; 7 nucleotides line up with TRBD1. CDR3 length: 14 residues. Germline V gene lookup returns CDR1 MDHEN and CDR2 SYDVKM. V gave up 7 bases and J gave up 4 bases; unmatched junction bases: 9. CDR3 nucleotide sequence: TGTGCCAGCAATCCCACCGGGACAGTCTATGGCTACACCTTC. It encodes CASNPTGTVYGYTF.